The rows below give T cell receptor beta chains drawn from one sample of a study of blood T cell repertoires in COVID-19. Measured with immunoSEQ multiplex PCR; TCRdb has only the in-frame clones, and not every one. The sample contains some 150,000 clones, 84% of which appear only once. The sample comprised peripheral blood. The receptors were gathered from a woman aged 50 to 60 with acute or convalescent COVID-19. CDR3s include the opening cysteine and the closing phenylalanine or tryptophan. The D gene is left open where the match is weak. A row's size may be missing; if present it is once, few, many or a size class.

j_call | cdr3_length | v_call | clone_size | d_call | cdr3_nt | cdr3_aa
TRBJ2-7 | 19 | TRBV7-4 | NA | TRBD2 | TGTGCCAGCACCACCGGGACCGGACTAGCGGAGGGCCAATCCTACGAGCAGTACTTC | CASTTGTGLAEGQSYEQYF
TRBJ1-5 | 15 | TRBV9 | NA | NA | TGTGCCAGCAGCGCCTCTGGCGGGTACAATCAGCCCCAGCATTTT | CASSASGGYNQPQHF
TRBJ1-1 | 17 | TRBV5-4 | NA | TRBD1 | TGTGCCAGCAGCCTGGGGGTACCAGGGGGCTCGGACACTGAAGCTTTCTTT | CASSLGVPGGSDTEAFF
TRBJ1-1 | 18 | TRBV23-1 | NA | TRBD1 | TGCGCCAGCAGTCTACTACCCGGGACAGGGGAAATGAACACTGAAGCTTTCTTT | CASSLLPGTGEMNTEAFF
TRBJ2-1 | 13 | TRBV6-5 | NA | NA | TGTGCCAGCAGTTACTCCCGGCAGGCTAAGCAGTTCTTC | CASSYSRQAKQFF
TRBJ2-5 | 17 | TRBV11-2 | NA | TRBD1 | TGTGCCAGCAGCTTAGCCCCCTCGGACAGGGGGGGCGGAACCCAGTACTTC | CASSLAPSDRGGGTQYF
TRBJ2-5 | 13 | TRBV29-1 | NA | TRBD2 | TGCAGCGTTGAGATTAGCGGGAGCGGGACCCAGTACTTC | CSVEISGSGTQYF
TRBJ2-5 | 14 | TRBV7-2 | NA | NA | TGTGCCAGCAGCTTAGTTCAGGGGAAAGAGACCCAGTACTTC | CASSLVQGKETQYF
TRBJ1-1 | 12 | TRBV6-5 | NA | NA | TGTGCCAGCAGGCTGGACGGAGGAGGAGCTTTCTTT | CASRLDGGGAFF
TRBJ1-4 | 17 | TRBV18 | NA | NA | TGTGCCAGCTCACCACCGGTGGGAACAGGGAAGAGTGAAAAACTGTTTTTT | CASSPPVGTGKSEKLFF
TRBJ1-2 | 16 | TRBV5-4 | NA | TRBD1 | TGTGCCAGCAGCTTGGCCCCCGGGACAGGCTTTGGGAGCTACACCTTC | CASSLAPGTGFGSYTF
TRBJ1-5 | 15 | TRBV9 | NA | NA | TGTGCCAGCAGCGCGACAGGAAATAGCAATCAGCCCCAGCATTTT | CASSATGNSNQPQHF
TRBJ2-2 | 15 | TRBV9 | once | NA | TGTGCCAGCAGCCCCGAGGCAGTGAACACCGGGGAGCTGTTTTTT | CASSPEAVNTGELFF
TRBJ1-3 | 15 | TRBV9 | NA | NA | TGTGCCAGCAGCGCACAGTATTCCTCTGGAAACACCATATATTTT | CASSAQYSSGNTIYF
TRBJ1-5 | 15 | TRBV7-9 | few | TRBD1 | TGTGCCAGCAGCTTAGCGGGGACAGACCTTCAGCCCCAGCATTTT | CASSLAGTDLQPQHF
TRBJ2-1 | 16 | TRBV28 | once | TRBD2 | TGTGCCAGCAGGGAGGGGGCAGCGGGAGGGACGAATGAGCAGTTCTTC | CASREGAAGGTNEQFF